The rows below give T cell receptor beta chains drawn from one sample of a study of T cells after yellow fever vaccination. Via MiXCR, TCRdb re-called the 5' RACE reads, giving one row per CDR3 protein. The repertoire includes 500,000 to 550,000 distinct CDR3 sequences, 21% of them detected once, and about a sixth sits in the top ten. Sequences were derived from PBMCs, sampled 21 days after the first yellow fever vaccination. The receptors here all came from a man younger than 30 who received the YFV17D yellow fever vaccine. The CDR3 runs from the conserved cysteine through the conserved F or W. Fields, in order: D gene, J gene, V gene, clone size, CDR3 DNA, CDR3 protein. D genes are given only for firm matches. For some rows the clone size is stated as once, few or many, or as a class when expanded; others skip it.

NA TRBJ2-6 TRBV7-3 NA TGTGCCAGCAGCTTAATGGGTATCGGGCTCTCTGGGGCCAACGTCCTGACTTTC CASSLMGIGLSGANVLTF
NA TRBJ1-4 TRBV20-1 few TGCAGTGCTGCAGACAGGATCGTGAGTGAAAAACTGTTTTTT CSAADRIVSEKLFF
TRBD1 TRBJ2-7 TRBV6-5 NA TGTGCCAGCAGTTACGGCCAGGGGGCCTACGAGCAGTACTTC CASSYGQGAYEQYF
TRBD2 TRBJ2-3 TRBV20-1 NA TGCAGTGGCGCGACTAGCGGCGCGAGAGATACGCAGTATTTT CSGATSGARDTQYF
TRBD2 TRBJ2-5 TRBV7-2 few TGTGCCAGCAGCAACACCGGGACTAGTAAATACTTC CASSNTGTSKYF
TRBD2 TRBJ2-5 TRBV9 NA TGTGCCAGCAGCGTAGGTCTAGCGGGGAGAAGAGAGACCCAGTACTTC CASSVGLAGRRETQYF
NA TRBJ2-7 TRBV7-8 NA TGTGCCAGCAGCTGGGATAGCTCTCCTGCCTACGAGCAGTACTTC CASSWDSSPAYEQYF
TRBD1 TRBJ2-3 TRBV10-3 NA TGTGCCATCGGGGGACAGGGGGCAGATACGCAGTATTTT CAIGGQGADTQYF
TRBD1 TRBJ1-2 TRBV11-2 NA TGTGCCAGCACCCGGGTCGGGACAGGAATCTATGGCTACACCTTC CASTRVGTGIYGYTF
TRBD2 TRBJ2-1 TRBV3-1 NA TGTGCCAGCAGCCACTTAGCGGGGGGGTACAATGAGCAGTTCTTC CASSHLAGGYNEQFF
NA TRBJ2-6 TRBV14 many TGTGCCAGCAGCCATCCAAGGAGCAGGCGAAGCTCTGGGGCCAACGTCCTGACTTTC CASSHPRSRRSSGANVLTF
NA TRBJ2-1 TRBV5-1 few TGCGCCAGCAACTTAAGGGGCTCCTACAATGAGCAGTTCTTC CASNLRGSYNEQFF
NA TRBJ2-1 TRBV12-5 NA TGTGCTAGTGGTTTGGTACGCGGGGAAACCTACAATGAGCAGTTCTTC CASGLVRGETYNEQFF
NA TRBJ1-3 TRBV5-1 few TGCGCCAGCAGCTTGGTTGGCCTTAATAGTGGAAACACCATATATTTT CASSLVGLNSGNTIYF
NA TRBJ2-5 TRBV18 few TGTGCCAGCTCACCGTCTGAGGAGACCCAGTACTTC CASSPSEETQYF
TRBD1 TRBJ2-7 TRBV7-9 NA TGTGCCAGCAGTGGATTCCGGGACAGCAGCTCCTACGAGCAGTACTTC CASSGFRDSSSYEQYF
TRBD2 TRBJ2-1 TRBV4-2 few TGTGCCAGCAGCCCCGAAGCGGGGTACTCCTACAATGAGCAGTTCTTC CASSPEAGYSYNEQFF
NA TRBJ1-2 TRBV7-9 few TGTGCCAGCAGGTCCGGGGAAGGATATGGCTACACCTTC CASRSGEGYGYTF
NA TRBJ1-4 TRBV7-9 NA TGTGCCAGCAGCTCTTTACAGGAAACTAATGAAAAACTGTTTTTT CASSSLQETNEKLFF
NA TRBJ2-1 TRBV5-1 few TGCGCCAGCAGCTTGAGGGGGGCCGGGACCAATGAGCAGTTCTTC CASSLRGAGTNEQFF
TRBD2 TRBJ2-3 TRBV3-1 few TGTGCCAGCAGCCAACGAGCGGGGGGGCGCGCAGATACGCAGTATTTT CASSQRAGGRADTQYF
NA TRBJ1-6 TRBV6-2/TRBV6-3 few TGTGCCAGCAGCTCGACAGCCGGCGCCTCACCCCTCCACTTT CASSSTAGASPLHF
NA TRBJ2-3 TRBV4-2 few TGTGCCAGCAGCCAAGAACGACTGGGGGAAGATACGCAGTATTTT CASSQERLGEDTQYF
NA TRBJ1-2 TRBV10-3 few TGTGCCATCAGCCTGACAGGTCTCGACTATGGCTACACCTTC CAISLTGLDYGYTF
NA TRBJ1-4 TRBV3-1 NA TGTGCCAGCAGTTTCAGAGTAGCAGATAATGAAAAACTGTTTTTT CASSFRVADNEKLFF
TRBD1 TRBJ2-7 TRBV3-1 few TGTGCCAGCAGCCAAGACTCAGACAGGGCCACCGTTAACGAGCAGTACTTC CASSQDSDRATVNEQYF